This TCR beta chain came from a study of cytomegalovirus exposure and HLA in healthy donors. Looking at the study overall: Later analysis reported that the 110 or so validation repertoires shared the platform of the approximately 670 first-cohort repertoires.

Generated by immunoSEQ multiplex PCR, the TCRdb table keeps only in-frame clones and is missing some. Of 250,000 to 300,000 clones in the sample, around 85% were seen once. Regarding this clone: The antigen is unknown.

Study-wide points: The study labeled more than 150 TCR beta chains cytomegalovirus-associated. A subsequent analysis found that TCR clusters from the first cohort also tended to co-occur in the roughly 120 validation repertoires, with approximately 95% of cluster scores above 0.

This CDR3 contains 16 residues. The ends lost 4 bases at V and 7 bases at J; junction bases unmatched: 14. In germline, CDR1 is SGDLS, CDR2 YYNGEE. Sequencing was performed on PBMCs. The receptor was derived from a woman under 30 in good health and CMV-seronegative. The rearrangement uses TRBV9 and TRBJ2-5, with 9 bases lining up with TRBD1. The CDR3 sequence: CASSTTGTGPGMTQYF. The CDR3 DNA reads TGTGCCAGCAGCACTACCGGGACAGGGCCGGGGATGACCCAGTACTTC.